Listed here is a single TCR beta chain. The source of the sample is a study of blood T cell repertoires in COVID-19. Study-level background: PBMCs, B-cell-depleted T cells, or T cells provided the cDNA or gDNA that made up the material.

Participants were aged about 18 to 95 years, lived in 25 or so US areas, and enrolled virtually. Cohort assignment relied on participant-reported clinical history. The CDR3 is 16 amino acids. V shed 4 bases and J 5 bases; nucleotides not matched to a gene: 7. Germline CDR1 is PRHDT and CDR2 is FYEKMQ (reference sequence). Original processing notes: Reference gene primer amplification in the assay estimated nucleated cell counts. Produced via immunoSEQ multiplex PCR; TCRdb's table is partial and in-frame only. D and trimming were read from the DNA, whereas the V and J calls and clone size are those reported in that table. The data show about 360,000 clones, with roughly 86% seen just once and approximately 2.1% held by the top ten.

The V and J genes are TRBV13 and TRBJ2-5; 13 bases are a match to TRBD2. Sequencing used PBMCs or T cells enriched from blood (not recorded which). The receptor was isolated from a middle-aged woman with acute COVID-19. The CDR3 DNA is TGTGCCAGCAGCTCAAGACTAGCGGGGGGAGGGGAGACCCAGTACTTC. Translated, it gives CASSSRLAGGGETQYF.